The 24 T cell receptor beta chains below come from one sample, sequenced in a study of vaccination effects on CD4 cells after COVID-19. Their antigen targets remain unknown. Libraries were prepared by immunoSEQ multiplex PCR; TCRdb keeps only in-frame clonotypes and omits some of them. In the table there are 70,000 to 75,000 clones, roughly three quarters of which are singletons. It was after approximately 11 days of culture that CD4+ T cells were isolated. Material: CD4+ T cells from PBMCs cultured without peptide, obtained before COVID-19 vaccination. The receptors were sampled from a human donor who received a COVID-19 vaccine.

V usage is TRBV19 and J usage is TRBJ2-1; tentatively, D is TRBD1 (6 bases). CDR3 length: 15 residues. The germline gives CDR1 LNHDA, CDR2 SQIVND (reference sequence). V dropped 3 bases and J dropped 5 bases, with 14 bases sitting between them. In DNA form, the CDR3 reads TGTGCCAGTAGTATCTATCGGCCAGGGGACAATGAGCAGTTCTTC. Translated, it gives CASSIYRPGDNEQFF. Combining the CDR3 with reference TRBV19 and TRBJ2-1 gives the whole variable domain DGGITQSPKYLFRKEGQNVTLSCEQNLNHDAMYWYRQDPGQGLRLIYYSQIVNDFQKGDIAEGYSVSREKKESFPLTVTSAQKNPTAFYLCASSIYRPGDNEQFFGPGTRLTVL.

This rearrangement joins TRBV6-1 to TRBJ2-1; D possibly corresponds to TRBD1 (5 bases). Germline CDR1 and CDR2: MNHNS and SASEGT. Trimming removed 2 bases at V and 0 bases at J, with 8 bases between. This CDR3 is built from 15 residues. CDR3 nucleotide sequence: TGTGCCAGCAGTGAAAGACAGCACTCCTACAATGAGCAGTTCTTC. It codes for CASSERQHSYNEQFF.

The V gene is TRBV18, the J gene TRBJ2-3; D is ambiguous. CDR3 size: 14 residues. CDR1 KGHSH and CDR2 LQKENI come from the germline V gene. Trimming removed 4 bases from V and 4 bases from J, with 12 bases in between. CDR3 loop: CASSLGLPADTQYF. The CDR3 coding sequence is TGTGCCAGCTCACTCGGTCTACCCGCAGATACGCAGTATTTT.

This clone was seen only once. This rearrangement joins TRBV5-4 to TRBJ1-1; D may be TRBD1 (6 bases). Germline CDR1 is SGHNT and CDR2 is YYREEE (reference sequence). V dropped 5 bases and J dropped 0 bases, with 11 bases sitting between them. CDR3 length: 14 residues. The CDR3 loop reads CASRGGRMNTEAFF. The DNA of the CDR3 is TGTGCCAGCAGAGGGGGGCGGATGAACACTGAAGCTTTCTTT.

This clone was found once. V gene TRBV4-3 combines with J gene TRBJ1-2; D call uncertain. The CDR3 has 14 amino acids. Germline V gene data show CDR1 as LGHNA and CDR2 as YSLEER. V dropped 0 bases and J dropped 3 bases, with 8 bases sitting between them. The CDR3 DNA reads TGCGCCAGCAGCCAAGACAGGTCGGACTATGGCTACACCTTC. Translation: CASSQDRSDYGYTF.

There are a few counts of this clone. V is TRBV2 and J is TRBJ1-5, with 8 bases fitting TRBD1. From germline, CDR1 is SNHLY and CDR2 FYNNEI. This CDR3 is 14 amino acids long. J lost 4 bases, V lost 5 bases, and 4 bases had no gene match. CDR3 coding DNA: TGTGCCAGCAGTTGGACAGGGAGGAATCAGCCCCAGCATTTT. Translation: CASSWTGRNQPQHF.

The sample holds one count of this clone. The rearrangement uses TRBV4-1 and TRBJ1-4; no firm D call. Per germline, CDR1 MGHRA and CDR2 YSYEKL. V lost 1 base and J lost 8, with 20 bases in between. The CDR3 is 17 amino acids. The CDR3 DNA sequence: TGCGCCAGCAGCCAAGGATTGTTAGCGATGTCTAGGGAAAAACTGTTTTTT. Residues: CASSQGLLAMSREKLFF.

This chain connects TRBV19 to TRBJ2-2; D ambiguous. Between the trimmed V and J ends, which lost 5 bases and 1 base, there was a span of 2 bases. The CDR3 covers 12 residues. CDR1 is LNHDA and CDR2 is SQIVND in the germline V gene (reference sequence). CDR3 bases: TGTGCCAGTAGTGTGAACACCGGGGAGCTGTTTTTT. Amino acid sequence: CASSVNTGELFF.

The chain is built from TRBV2 and TRBJ1-4; possible D gene TRBD1, 5 bases. The CDR3 is 16 residues long. Germline values: CDR1 SNHLY, CDR2 FYNNEI. The germline V and J ends were trimmed by 6 bases and 0 bases, with 14 bases remaining between them. CDR3 sequence: CASRVQAVATNEKLFF. The CDR3 DNA reads as TGTGCCAGCAGGGTACAGGCGGTTGCAACTAATGAAAAACTGTTTTTT.

V and J are TRBV20-1 and TRBJ1-6; perhaps TRBD1 as D (5 bases). The CDR3 contains 11 residues. The germline V gene has CDR1 DFQATT and CDR2 SNEGSKA (reference sequence). V lost 1 base, J lost 14 bases, and 9 bases lay in between. CDR3 sequence (DNA): TGCAGTGCTAGAGGGCGGGGGGCCCTCCACTTT. This encodes CSARGRGALHF.

The gene calls are TRBV7-8 and TRBJ2-4, with D perhaps assigned TRBD1 or TRBD2 (5 bases each). The V and J ends lost 3 bases and 0 bases respectively, with 6 bases between them. CDR3 length: 14 residues. Germline V gives CDR1 SGHVS, CDR2 FQNEAQ. This CDR3 is CASSFGGAKNIQYF. The CDR3 region has the DNA TGTGCCAGCAGCTTTGGGGGAGCCAAAAACATTCAGTACTTC.

The chain couples TRBV6-1 to TRBJ2-7; no definite D call. V dropped 1 base and J dropped 2 bases, with 9 bases sitting between them. The germline gives CDR1 MNHNS, CDR2 SASEGT. The CDR3 consists of 14 residues. CDR3 region: CASSEVHGPYEQYV. CDR3 bases: TGTGCCAGCAGTGAAGTCCACGGACCCTACGAGCAGTACGTC.

The gene calls are TRBV4-1 and TRBJ2-3; 10 positions agree with TRBD1. With V trimmed by 8 bases and J by 2 bases, 7 bases remained unmatched. CDR1 is MGHRA, CDR2 YSYEKL, per germline. The CDR3 sequence is 15 residues long. CDR3 amino acids: CASQWTGGHTDTQYF. CDR3 DNA sequence: TGCGCCAGCCAATGGACAGGGGGACACACAGATACGCAGTATTTT.

The chain joins TRBV6-4 to TRBJ2-1, with D maybe TRBD2 (6 bases). This CDR3 has 15 residues. V was pared by 4 bases and J by 0 bases, with 10 bases between. Germline CDR1 reads MRHNA; CDR2 reads SNTAGT. The CDR3 nucleotides read TGTGCCAGCAGTGCGGCGGGGAACTCCTACAATGAGCAGTTCTTC. It translates to CASSAAGNSYNEQFF.

The CDR3 here is CASSLSLSWEVKQYV. DNA of the CDR3: TGTGCCAGCAGCTTGTCGTTATCATGGGAGGTGAAGCAGTACGTC. The gene calls are TRBV5-5 and TRBJ2-7, with D perhaps matching TRBD2 (6 bases). Germline CDR1 reads SGHKS; CDR2 reads YYEKEE (reference sequence). V was pared by 1 base and J by 8 bases, with 19 bases between. This CDR3 contains 15 residues.

This rearrangement joins TRBV5-6 to TRBJ2-3; 8 bases map to TRBD2. Germline-derived CDR1 and CDR2 are SGHDT and YYEEEE. The CDR3 sequence is 15 residues long. J was trimmed by 3 bases and V by 2 bases; bases with no gene match: 5. The DNA for the CDR3 is TGTGCCAGCAGCTTTCGGGGGGGCGGGACAGATACGCAGTATTTT. Protein sequence: CASSFRGGGTDTQYF.

V usage is TRBV4-1 and J usage is TRBJ1-4; tentatively, D is TRBD1 (6 bases). The CDR3 is made up of 14 amino acids. Trimming removed 4 bases from V and 11 bases from J, with 17 bases in between. The germline CDR1 and CDR2 sequences are MGHRA and YSYEKL. CDR3 sequence reads: CASSRGQKGEKLFF. The CDR3 nucleotides are TGCGCCAGCAGCCGAGGACAAAAGGGGGAGAAACTGTTTTTT.

This sequence joins TRBV7-2 and TRBJ1-4; unclear D gene. Per germline, CDR1 SGHTA and CDR2 FQGNSA. The CDR3 extends over 15 amino acids. V shed 3 bases and J shed 0 bases, with 8 bases lying between them. The chain's CDR3 is CASSFLSATNEKLFF. CDR3 DNA: TGTGCCAGCAGCTTCCTCAGTGCAACTAATGAAAAACTGTTTTTT.

V is TRBV30 and J is TRBJ1-6; possible D gene TRBD1, 6 bases. The V end lost 5 bases, the J end lost 5 bases, and 13 bases lay between the germline ends. The germline V gene encodes CDR1 GTSNPN and CDR2 SVGIG (reference sequence). This CDR3 contains 14 residues. The CDR3 DNA follows: TGTGCCTGGGGGCCAGGACAGCATAATTCACCCCTCCACTTT. It yields the protein CAWGPGQHNSPLHF.

The chain employs TRBV4-1 and TRBJ1-5; weak D call: TRBD1 (6 bases). CDR1 and CDR2 from the germline V gene are MGHRA and YSYEKL. The CDR3 is 16 amino acids. V was cut by 0 bases and J by 7 bases, with 16 bases left in between. CDR3 nucleotide sequence: TGCGCCAGCAGCCAAGAAAGGGGCAGGGGAGGCCAGCCCCAGCATTTT. This sequence encodes CASSQERGRGGQPQHF.

The chain is built from TRBV5-1 and TRBJ1-1; D possibly corresponds to TRBD1 (6 bases). With 0 bases removed from V and 11 bases from J, the gap between germline ends came to 17 bases. There are 14 residues in the CDR3. The V gene's germline CDR1 is SGHRS and CDR2 YFSETQ. The CDR3 region is CASSLAEGVGSAFF. The CDR3 coding sequence is TGCGCCAGCAGCTTGGCCGAGGGGGTGGGGAGCGCTTTCTTT.

The J gene is TRBJ1-3, the V gene TRBV2, with D uncertain. CDR3 length equals 14 residues. Trimming removed 4 bases at V and 4 bases at J, with 11 bases between. Germline loops: CDR1 SNHLY, CDR2 FYNNEI. The CDR3 reads CASSVEGSGNTIYF. CDR3 bases: TGTGCCAGCAGTGTGGAGGGTAGCGGAAACACCATATATTTT.

V usage is TRBV21-1 and J usage is TRBJ2-3. TRBV21-1 is a pseudogene. This CDR3 region has 14 residues. The CDR3 DNA is TGTGCCAGCAGCAAAGTGGCAGCCACAGATACGCAGTATTTT. This translates into CASSKVAATDTQYF.

The rearrangement joins TRBV19 to TRBJ2-5; D might be TRBD2 (5 bases). The ends were cut back, 4 bases at V and 5 bases at J, with 17 bases in the middle. The germline gives CDR1 LNHDA, CDR2 SQIVND (reference sequence). The CDR3 consists of 15 residues. DNA of the CDR3: TGTGCCAGTAGTACCGGACTCGAGGGCGGGGAGACCCAGTACTTC. Its translation: CASSTGLEGGETQYF.